This T cell receptor beta chain comes out of a study of blood T cells in healthy people across ages. Study-level results: Roughly linearly, TCR beta diversity per million T cells fell as age increased.

The individuals who served as donors were healthy Caucasians living in Russia, aged about 6 to 95. Staff drew roughly 10 milliliters of peripheral blood from each donor. This clonotype was seen a handful of times. Antigen specificity is unknown. A second PCR, run for about 6 to 12 cycles, used a sample-barcoded 5' primer plus a J-beta primer mix. TCRdb itself ran the 5' RACE reads through MiXCR, one entry per CDR3 protein. The sample contains about 580,000 distinct CDR3 sequences, roughly 48% of which appear only once. Sample: blood. This sequence originates from a man older than 75 in good health.

In nucleotides, the CDR3 is TGCGCCAGCAGCTTGGCACCGAGGCCGGGACAGCCCTACGAGCAGTACTTC. Encoded protein: CASSLAPRPGQPYEQYF. V and J are TRBV5-1 and TRBJ2-7; 7 bases fit TRBD1. The CDR3 loop spans 17 amino acids. CDR1 SGHRS and CDR2 YFSETQ come from the germline V gene. The trim removed 0 bases at V and 2 bases at J, leaving 11 bases unmatched.